Listed here is a single T cell receptor beta chain. The method was immunoSEQ multiplex PCR; TCRdb's version includes in-frame clones alone and lacks a portion of them. The sample contains just over 650,000 clones, around 89% of which appear only once. The source of the sample is a study of blood T cell repertoires in COVID-19. CDR3 length: 15 residues. The germline CDR1 and CDR2 sequences are SGHRS and YFSETQ. V lost 4 bases and J lost 0; bases outside the gene matches: 6. The TCR was taken from a woman in her late teens or twenties with acute or convalescent COVID-19. What was sequenced was peripheral blood. V is TRBV5-1 and J is TRBJ1-1, with 7 bases identical to TRBD1. The CDR3 sequence: CASSPRQGMNTEAFF. DNA for the CDR3: TGCGCCAGCAGCCCCCGACAGGGAATGAACACTGAAGCTTTCTTT.